A single sample is the source of the 3 T cell receptor beta chains below, sequenced in a study of blood T cell repertoires in COVID-19. Clones were sequenced by immunoSEQ multiplex PCR, and TCRdb holds only the in-frame ones, with some missing. Among about 310,000 clones listed, roughly 86% were seen once. Source material: PBMCs or T cells enriched from blood (not recorded which). Every receptor here comes from a woman aged 18-29 years who had recovered from COVID-19.

This clone appeared once. The V gene is TRBV3-1 (or the pseudogene TRBV3-2), the J gene TRBJ1-2; 9 bases are shared with TRBD1. Germline lookup yields CDR1 LGHDT and CDR2 YNNKEL (reference sequence). V was pared by 3 bases and J by 6 bases, with 14 bases of the junction left unmatched. The CDR3 runs 17 residues. The CDR3 spells CASSHTSRRDRVNGYTF. CDR3 in DNA: TGTGCCAGCAGCCATACTTCGAGAAGGGACAGGGTTAATGGCTACACCTTC.

The chain couples TRBV10-3 to TRBJ1-5; D remains unclear. The V gene's germline CDR1 is ENHRY and CDR2 SYGVKD. CDR3 size: 15 residues. In DNA form, the CDR3 reads TGTGCTACATCTAGGGTTGATCGGGGAGATCAGCCCCAGCATTTT. Protein product: CATSRVDRGDQPQHF.

This clone was observed a handful of times. V and J are TRBV30 and TRBJ1-2; 8 bases align to TRBD1. Looked up from germline, CDR1 is GTSNPN and CDR2 is SVGIG (reference sequence). CDR3 length: 14 residues. Germline trimming cut 4 bases from V and 7 bases from J; bases unmatched to any gene: 11. DNA for the CDR3: TGTGCCTGGACCAAGCTCCAGGGGGCGGGTGGCTACACCTTC. Protein: CAWTKLQGAGGYTF.